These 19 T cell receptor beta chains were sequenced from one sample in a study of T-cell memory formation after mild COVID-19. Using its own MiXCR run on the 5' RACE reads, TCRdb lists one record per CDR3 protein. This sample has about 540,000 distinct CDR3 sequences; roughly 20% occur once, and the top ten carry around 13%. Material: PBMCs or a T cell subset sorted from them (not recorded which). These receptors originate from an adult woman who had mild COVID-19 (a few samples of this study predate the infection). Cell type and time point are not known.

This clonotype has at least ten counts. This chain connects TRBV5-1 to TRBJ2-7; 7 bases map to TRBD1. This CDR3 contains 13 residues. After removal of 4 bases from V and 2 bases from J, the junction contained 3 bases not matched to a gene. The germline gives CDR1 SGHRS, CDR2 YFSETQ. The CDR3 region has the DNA TGCGCCAGCAGCGGGGGACAGACCTACGAGCAGTACTTC. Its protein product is CASSGGQTYEQYF. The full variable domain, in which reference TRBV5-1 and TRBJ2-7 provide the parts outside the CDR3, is KAGVTQTPRYLIKTRGQQVTLSCSPISGHRSVSWYQQTPGQGLQFLFEYFSETQRNKGNFPGRFSGRQFSNSRSEMNVSTLELGDSALYLCASSGGQTYEQYFGPGTRLTVT.

CDR3 sequence: CSGRGGKAYNEQFF. As DNA, the CDR3 is TGCAGCGGCAGGGGGGGCAAGGCCTACAATGAGCAGTTCTTC. The chain recombines TRBV29-1 with TRBJ2-1; D tentatively fits TRBD1 or TRBD2 (7 bases each). CDR3 length: 14 residues. Germline values: CDR1 SQVTM, CDR2 ANQGSEA. Trimming removed 7 bases from V and 2 bases from J, with 15 bases in between.

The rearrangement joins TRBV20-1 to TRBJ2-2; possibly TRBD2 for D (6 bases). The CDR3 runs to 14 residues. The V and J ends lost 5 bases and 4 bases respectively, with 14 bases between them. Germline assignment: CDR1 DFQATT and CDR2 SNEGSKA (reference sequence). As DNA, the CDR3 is TGCAGTGCTCCCAGTGGAGGGGCCACCGGGGAGCTGTTTTTT. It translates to CSAPSGGATGELFF.

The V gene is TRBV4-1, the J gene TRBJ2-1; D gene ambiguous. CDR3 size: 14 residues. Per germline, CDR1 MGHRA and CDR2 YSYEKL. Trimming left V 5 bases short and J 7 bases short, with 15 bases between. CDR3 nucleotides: TGCGCCAGCAGCGCCTGGGGAATAGGGAATGAGCAGTTCTTC. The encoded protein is CASSAWGIGNEQFF.

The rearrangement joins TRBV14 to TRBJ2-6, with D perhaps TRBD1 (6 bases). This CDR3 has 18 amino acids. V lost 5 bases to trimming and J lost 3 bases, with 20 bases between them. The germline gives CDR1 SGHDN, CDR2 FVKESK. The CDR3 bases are TGTGCCAGCAGCTCCCTCCGGGACACCTCCTTTGGGGCCAACGTCCTGACTTTC. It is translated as CASSSLRDTSFGANVLTF. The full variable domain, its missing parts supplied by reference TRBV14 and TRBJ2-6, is EAGVTQFPSHSVIEKGQTVTLRCDPISGHDNLYWYRRVMGKEIKFLLHFVKESKQDESGMPNNRFLAERTGGTYSTLKVQPAELEDSGVYFCASSSLRDTSFGANVLTFGAGSRLTVL.

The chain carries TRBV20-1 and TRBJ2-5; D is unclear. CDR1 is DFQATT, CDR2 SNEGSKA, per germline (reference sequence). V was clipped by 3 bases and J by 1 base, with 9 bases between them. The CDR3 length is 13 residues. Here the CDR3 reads CSARYLLQETQYF. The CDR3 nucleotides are TGCAGTGCTAGGTATTTACTCCAAGAGACCCAGTACTTC.

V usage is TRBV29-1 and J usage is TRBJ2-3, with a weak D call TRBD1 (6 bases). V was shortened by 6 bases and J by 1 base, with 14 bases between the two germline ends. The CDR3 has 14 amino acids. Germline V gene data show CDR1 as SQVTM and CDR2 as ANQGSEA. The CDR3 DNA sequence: TGCAGCGTGGTACAGGGTACGGGCACAGATACGCAGTATTTT. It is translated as CSVVQGTGTDTQYF.

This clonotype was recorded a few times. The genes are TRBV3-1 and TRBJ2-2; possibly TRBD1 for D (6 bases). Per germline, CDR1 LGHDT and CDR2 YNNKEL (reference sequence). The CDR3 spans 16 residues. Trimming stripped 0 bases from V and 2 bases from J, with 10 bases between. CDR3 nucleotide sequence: TGTGCCAGCAGCCAAGACGAGGGACATAACACCGGGGAGCTGTTTTTT. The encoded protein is CASSQDEGHNTGELFF.

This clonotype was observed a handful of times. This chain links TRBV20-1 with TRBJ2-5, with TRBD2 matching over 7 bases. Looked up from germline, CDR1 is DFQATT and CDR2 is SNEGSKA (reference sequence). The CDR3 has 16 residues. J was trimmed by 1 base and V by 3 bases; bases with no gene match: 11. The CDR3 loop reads CSARKPGLRPQETQYF. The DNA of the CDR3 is TGCAGTGCTAGGAAACCGGGACTACGCCCCCAAGAGACCCAGTACTTC.

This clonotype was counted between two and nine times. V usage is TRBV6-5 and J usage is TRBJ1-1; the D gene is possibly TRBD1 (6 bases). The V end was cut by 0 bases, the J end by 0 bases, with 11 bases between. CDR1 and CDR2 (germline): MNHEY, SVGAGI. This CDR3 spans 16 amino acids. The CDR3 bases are TGTGCCAGCAGTTACTCGAGGGGGGCTTTGAACACTGAAGCTTTCTTT. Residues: CASSYSRGALNTEAFF.

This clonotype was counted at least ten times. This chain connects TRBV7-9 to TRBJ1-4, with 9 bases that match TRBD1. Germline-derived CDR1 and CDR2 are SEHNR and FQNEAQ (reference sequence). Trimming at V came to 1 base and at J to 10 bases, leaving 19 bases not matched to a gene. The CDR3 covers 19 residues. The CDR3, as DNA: TGTGCCAGCAGCTTAGAGGGACAGGGCTGGCCCCGGGGATCCGGAAAACTGTTTTTT. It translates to CASSLEGQGWPRGSGKLFF.

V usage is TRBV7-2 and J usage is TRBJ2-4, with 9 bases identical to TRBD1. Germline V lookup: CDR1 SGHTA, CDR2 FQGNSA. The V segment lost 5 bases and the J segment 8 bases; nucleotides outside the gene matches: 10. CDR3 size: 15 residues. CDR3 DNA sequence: TGTGCCAGCAGCCTATCGGGACAGGGTAGAGACATTCAGTACTTC. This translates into CASSLSGQGRDIQYF.

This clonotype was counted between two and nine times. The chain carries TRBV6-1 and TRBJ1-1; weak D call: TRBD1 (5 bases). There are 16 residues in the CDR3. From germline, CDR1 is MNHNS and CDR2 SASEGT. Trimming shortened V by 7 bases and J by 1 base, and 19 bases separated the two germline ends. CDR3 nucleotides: TGTGCCAGCAAACCCAGGGTACTGGGAGAGAACACTGAAGCTTTCTTT. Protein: CASKPRVLGENTEAFF.

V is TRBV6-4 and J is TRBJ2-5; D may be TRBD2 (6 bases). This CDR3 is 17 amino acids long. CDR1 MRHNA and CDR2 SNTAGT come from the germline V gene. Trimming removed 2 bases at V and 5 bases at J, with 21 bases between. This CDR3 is CASSDPAGGIPLETQYF. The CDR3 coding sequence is TGTGCCAGCAGTGACCCAGCGGGCGGCATCCCGTTGGAGACCCAGTACTTC.

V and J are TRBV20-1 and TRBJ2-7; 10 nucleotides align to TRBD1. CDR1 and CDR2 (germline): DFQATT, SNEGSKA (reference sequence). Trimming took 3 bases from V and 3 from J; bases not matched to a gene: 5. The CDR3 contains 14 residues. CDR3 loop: CSASWDRGFYEQYF. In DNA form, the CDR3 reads TGCAGTGCTAGCTGGGACAGGGGCTTCTACGAGCAGTACTTC.

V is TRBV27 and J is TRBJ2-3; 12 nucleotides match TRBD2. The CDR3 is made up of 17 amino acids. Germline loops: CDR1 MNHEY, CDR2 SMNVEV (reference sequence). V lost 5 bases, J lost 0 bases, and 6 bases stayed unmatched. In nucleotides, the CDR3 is TGTGCCAGCAGTCGACTAGCGGGAGACCTAAGCACAGATACGCAGTATTTT. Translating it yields CASSRLAGDLSTDTQYF.

CDR3 sequence (DNA): TGTGCCAGCAAGTCTTCTTTTCCCCGGTCGGATACGCAGTATTTT. This translates into CASKSSFPRSDTQYF. V gene TRBV7-2 combines with J gene TRBJ2-3; D not certain. CDR1 is SGHTA, CDR2 FQGNSA, per germline. Trimming left V 7 bases short and J 6 bases short, with 20 bases between. The CDR3 totals 15 residues.

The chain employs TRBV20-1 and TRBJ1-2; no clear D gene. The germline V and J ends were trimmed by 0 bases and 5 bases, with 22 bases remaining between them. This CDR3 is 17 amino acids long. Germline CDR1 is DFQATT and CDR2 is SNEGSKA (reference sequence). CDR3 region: CSARDFNSGVSTYGYTF. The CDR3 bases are TGCAGTGCTAGAGATTTCAATAGCGGAGTTTCCACTTATGGCTACACCTTC.

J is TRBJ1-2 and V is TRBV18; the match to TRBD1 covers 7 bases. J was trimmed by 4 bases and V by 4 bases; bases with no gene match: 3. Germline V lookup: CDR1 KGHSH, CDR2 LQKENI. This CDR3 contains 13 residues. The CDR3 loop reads CASSRDSIYGYTF. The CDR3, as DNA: TGTGCCAGCTCACGGGACAGTATCTATGGCTACACCTTC. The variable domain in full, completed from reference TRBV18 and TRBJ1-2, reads NAGVMQNPRHLVRRRGQEARLRCSPMKGHSHVYWYRQLPEEGLKFMVYLQKENIIDESGMPKERFSAEFPKEGPSILRIQQVVRGDSAAYFCASSRDSIYGYTFGSGTRLTVV.